This T cell receptor beta chain was recovered during a study of T cells after yellow fever vaccination. Findings and caveats of the study: Primary-vaccination clones mostly resurfaced post-booster (just under 98% CD4, 85% to 90% CD8).

This clonotype was observed a handful of times. What it binds is not known. Researchers made TCR cDNA using 5'RACE template switching, and this step added a universal primer site and UMIs. From the 5' RACE reads, TCRdb called clonotypes with MiXCR, one entry per CDR3 protein. This sample has hundreds of thousands of distinct CDR3 sequences; 13% occur once, and the top ten carry around 15%. This CDR3 spans 13 amino acids. Germline V gives CDR1 LGHNA, CDR2 YNFKEQ. Between the trimmed V and J ends, which lost 4 bases and 10 bases, there was a span of 16 bases. The source is a young man who received the YFV17D yellow fever vaccine. This chain connects TRBV4-2 to TRBJ2-5; D gene unclear. Specimen: PBMCs, collected on the day of the yellow fever booster vaccination. The CDR3 sequence is CASSPIDRSDQYF. The CDR3 region has the DNA TGTGCCAGCAGCCCGATAGACCGTTCGGACCAGTACTTC.